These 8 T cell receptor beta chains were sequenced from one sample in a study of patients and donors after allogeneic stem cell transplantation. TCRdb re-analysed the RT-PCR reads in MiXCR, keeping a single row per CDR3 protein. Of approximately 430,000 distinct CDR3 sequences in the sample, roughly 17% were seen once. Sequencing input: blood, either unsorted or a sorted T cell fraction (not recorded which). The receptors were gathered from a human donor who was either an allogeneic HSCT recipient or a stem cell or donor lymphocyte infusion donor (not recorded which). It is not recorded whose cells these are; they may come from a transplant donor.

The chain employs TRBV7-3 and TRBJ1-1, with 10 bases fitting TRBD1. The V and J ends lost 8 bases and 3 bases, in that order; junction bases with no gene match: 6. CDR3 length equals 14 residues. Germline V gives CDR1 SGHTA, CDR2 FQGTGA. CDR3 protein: CASSTGGADTEAFF. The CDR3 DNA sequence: TGTGCCAGCTCGACAGGGGGCGCGGACACTGAAGCTTTCTTT.

Here the CDR3 reads CASSVLSRQTGYTF. The DNA of the CDR3 is TGTGCCAGCAGCGTATTGTCGAGGCAGACCGGCTACACCTTC. The gene calls are TRBV9 and TRBJ1-2; D uncertain. CDR1 and CDR2 from the germline V gene are SGDLS and YYNGEE. The germline V and J ends were trimmed by 1 base and 8 bases, with 15 bases remaining between them. CDR3 length: 14 residues.

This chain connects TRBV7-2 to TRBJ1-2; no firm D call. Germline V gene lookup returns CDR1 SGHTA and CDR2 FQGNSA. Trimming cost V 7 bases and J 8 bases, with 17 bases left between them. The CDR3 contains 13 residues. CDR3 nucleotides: TGTGCCAGCAACTCGGGCAGTCAAGGAGGCTACACCTTC. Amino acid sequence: CASNSGSQGGYTF.

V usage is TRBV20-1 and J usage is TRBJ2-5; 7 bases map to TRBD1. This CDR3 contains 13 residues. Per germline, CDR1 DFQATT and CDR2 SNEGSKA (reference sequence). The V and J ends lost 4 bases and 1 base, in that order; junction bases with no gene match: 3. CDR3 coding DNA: TGCAGTGCTATACGACAGGGCCAAGAGACCCAGTACTTC. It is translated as CSAIRQGQETQYF.

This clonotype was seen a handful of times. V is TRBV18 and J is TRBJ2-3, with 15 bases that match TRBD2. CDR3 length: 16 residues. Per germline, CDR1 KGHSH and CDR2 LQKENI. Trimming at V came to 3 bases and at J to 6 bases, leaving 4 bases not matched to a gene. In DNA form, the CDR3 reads TGTGCCAGCTCACCGGGACTAGCGGGAGGTTTGGATACGCAGTATTTT. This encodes CASSPGLAGGLDTQYF. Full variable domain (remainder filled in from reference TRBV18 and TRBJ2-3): NAGVMQNPRHLVRRRGQEARLRCSPMKGHSHVYWYRQLPEEGLKFMVYLQKENIIDESGMPKERFSAEFPKEGPSILRIQQVVRGDSAAYFCASSPGLAGGLDTQYFGPGTRLTVL.

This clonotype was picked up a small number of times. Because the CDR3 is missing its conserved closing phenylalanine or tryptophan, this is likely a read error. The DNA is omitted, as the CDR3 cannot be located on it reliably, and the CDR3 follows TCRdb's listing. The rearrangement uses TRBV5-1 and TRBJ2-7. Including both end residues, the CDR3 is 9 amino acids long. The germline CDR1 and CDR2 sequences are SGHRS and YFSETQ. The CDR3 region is CASSLGRPD.

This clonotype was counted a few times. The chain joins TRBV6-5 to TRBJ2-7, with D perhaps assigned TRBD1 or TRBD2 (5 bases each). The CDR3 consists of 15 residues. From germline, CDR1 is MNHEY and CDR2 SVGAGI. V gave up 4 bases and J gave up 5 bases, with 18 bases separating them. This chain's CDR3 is CASSSVGVPRNEQYF. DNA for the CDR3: TGTGCCAGCAGTTCGGTGGGGGTCCCCCGGAACGAGCAGTACTTC.

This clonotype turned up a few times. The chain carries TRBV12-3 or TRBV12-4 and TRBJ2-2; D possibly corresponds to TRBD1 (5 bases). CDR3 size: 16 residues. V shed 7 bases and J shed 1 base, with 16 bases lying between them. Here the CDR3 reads CASTRIFDRNTGELFF. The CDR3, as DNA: TGTGCCAGCACCAGAATTTTTGACAGGAACACCGGGGAGCTGTTTTTT.